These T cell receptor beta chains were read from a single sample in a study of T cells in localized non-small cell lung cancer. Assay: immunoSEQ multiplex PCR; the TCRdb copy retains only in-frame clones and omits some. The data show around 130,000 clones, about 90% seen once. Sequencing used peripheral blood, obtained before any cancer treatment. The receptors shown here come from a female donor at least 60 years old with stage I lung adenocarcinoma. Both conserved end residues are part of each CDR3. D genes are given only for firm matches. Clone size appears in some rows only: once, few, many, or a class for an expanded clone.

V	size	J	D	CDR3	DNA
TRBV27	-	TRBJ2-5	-	CASSQYGAETQYF	TGTGCCAGCAGTCAGTACGGCGCAGAGACCCAGTACTTC
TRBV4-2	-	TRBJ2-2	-	CASSQPTGELFF	TGTGCCAGCAGCCAACCGACCGGGGAGCTGTTTTTT
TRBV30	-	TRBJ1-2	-	CAWANRGRGYGYTF	TGTGCCTGGGCTAACCGGGGCCGGGGCTATGGCTACACCTTC
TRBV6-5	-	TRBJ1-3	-	CASSYSAGNLGNTIYF	TGTGCCAGCAGTTACTCCGCAGGGAACCTTGGAAACACCATATATTTT
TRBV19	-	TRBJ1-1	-	CASSPPSGFLAEAFF	TGTGCCAGTAGTCCCCCGTCGGGCTTTTTGGCTGAAGCTTTCTTT
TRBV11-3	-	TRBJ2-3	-	CASSLDGTTDTQYF	TGTGCCAGCAGCTTAGATGGGACCACAGATACGCAGTATTTT
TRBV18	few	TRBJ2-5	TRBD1	CASSPGTGGETQYF	TGTGCCAGCTCACCAGGGACAGGGGGAGAGACCCAGTACTTC
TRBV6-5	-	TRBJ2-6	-	CASSAPGANVLTF	TGTGCCAGCAGTGCCCCTGGGGCCAACGTCCTGACTTTC
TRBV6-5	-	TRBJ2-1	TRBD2	CASTREGPYEQFF	TGTGCCAGCACAAGGGAGGGGCCCTATGAGCAGTTCTTC
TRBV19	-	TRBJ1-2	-	CASIGWGGSYGYTF	TGTGCCAGTATTGGTTGGGGCGGATCCTATGGCTACACCTTC
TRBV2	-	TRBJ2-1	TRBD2	CASSEEGLAGINEQFF	TGTGCCAGCAGTGAGGAGGGACTAGCGGGAATCAATGAGCAGTTCTTC
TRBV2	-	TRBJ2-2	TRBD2	CASRALAGGPTGELFF	TGTGCCAGCAGAGCCCTAGCGGGAGGACCCACCGGGGAGCTGTTTTTT
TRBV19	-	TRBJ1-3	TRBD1	CASTYRQGQSGNTIYF	TGTGCCAGTACCTACCGACAGGGACAATCTGGAAACACCATATATTTT
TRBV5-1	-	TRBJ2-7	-	CASSMFDASYEQYF	TGCGCCAGCAGCATGTTCGACGCCTCCTACGAGCAGTACTTC
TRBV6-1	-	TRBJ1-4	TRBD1	CASKTGSTNEKLFF	TGTGCCAGCAAGACAGGGTCGACTAATGAAAAACTGTTTTTT
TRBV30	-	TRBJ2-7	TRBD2	CAWSGTSGRAYEQYF	TGTGCCTGGAGTGGGACTAGCGGGAGGGCCTACGAGCAGTACTTC